A few counts support the clone carrying this T cell receptor beta chain. V was shortened by 1 base and J by 1 base, with 3 bases between the two germline ends. In germline, CDR1 is SQVTM, CDR2 ANQGSEA. This CDR3 comprises 12 residues. TCRdb called the 5' RACE reads again in MiXCR, with one record for every CDR3 protein. The sample lists tens of thousands of distinct CDR3 sequences, less than 20% seen once, with 1.4% in the top ten. This record belongs to a study of HIV-infected patients and healthy controls. The sequence derives from a human donor in good health. Sequenced: CD4+ T cells from blood. The gene calls are TRBV29-1 and TRBJ2-3; no clear D gene. Written as DNA, the CDR3 is TGCAGCGTTGAAGGGGGCACAGATACGCAGTATTTT. It specifies CSVEGGTDTQYF.